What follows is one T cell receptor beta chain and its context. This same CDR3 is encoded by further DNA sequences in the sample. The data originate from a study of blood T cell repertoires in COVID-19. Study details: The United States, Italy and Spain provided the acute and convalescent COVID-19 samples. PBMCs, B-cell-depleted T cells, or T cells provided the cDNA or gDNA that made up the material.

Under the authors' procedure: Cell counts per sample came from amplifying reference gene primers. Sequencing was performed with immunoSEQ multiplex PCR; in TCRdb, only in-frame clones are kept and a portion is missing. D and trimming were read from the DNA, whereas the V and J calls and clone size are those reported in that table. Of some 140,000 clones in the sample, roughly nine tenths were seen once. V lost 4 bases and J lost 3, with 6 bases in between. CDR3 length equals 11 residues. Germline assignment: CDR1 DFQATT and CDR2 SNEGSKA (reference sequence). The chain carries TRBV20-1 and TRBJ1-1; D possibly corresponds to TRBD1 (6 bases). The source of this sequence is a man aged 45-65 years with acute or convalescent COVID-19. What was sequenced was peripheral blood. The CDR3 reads CSANRDTEAFF. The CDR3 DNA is TGCAGTGCTAACAGGGACACTGAAGCTTTCTTT.